The 21 T cell receptor beta chains below come from one sample, sequenced in a study of blood T cell repertoires in COVID-19. This table comes from immunoSEQ multiplex PCR, and its TCRdb copy is limited to in-frame clones, with some not included. The profile covers 150,000 to 200,000 clones, with 70% to 90% appearing a single time and about 7% taken by the ten largest. The sequencing input was peripheral blood. These receptors all stem from a man aged 50 to 59 with active or convalescent COVID-19.

The chain joins TRBV4-1 to TRBJ1-4; D not resolved. The CDR3 has 14 residues. Deletions cut 1 base from V and 0 bases from J, with 3 bases between. The germline V gene encodes CDR1 MGHRA and CDR2 YSYEKL. The CDR3 reads CASSQGATNEKLFF. CDR3 nucleotides: TGCGCCAGCAGCCAAGGAGCAACTAATGAAAAACTGTTTTTT.

The V and J genes are TRBV21-1 and TRBJ1-5; TRBD1 reflects the table's D call only, with no check against the DNA. TRBV21-1 is tagged as a pseudogene. There are 12 residues in the CDR3. The CDR3 protein is CARCDRVQPQHF. The CDR3 nucleotides read TGTGCCAGGTGCGACAGGGTTCAGCCCCAGCATTTT.

This chain uses TRBV7-8 with TRBJ1-4; TRBD1 matches 7 bases. This CDR3 is built from 16 residues. V lost 5 bases and J lost 5; bases outside the gene matches: 11. CDR1 is SGHVS, CDR2 FQNEAQ, per germline. This CDR3 reads CASSPTPGRGNEKLFF. The CDR3 DNA sequence: TGTGCCAGCAGCCCAACCCCTGGCAGGGGGAATGAAAAACTGTTTTTT.

The J gene is TRBJ1-1, the V gene TRBV24-1; 7 nucleotides match TRBD1. Germline values: CDR1 KGHDR, CDR2 SFDVKD. Trimming at V came to 7 bases and at J to 11 bases, leaving 3 bases not matched to a gene. The CDR3 loop spans 10 amino acids. CDR3 sequence reads: CATRGQTAFF. CDR3 in DNA: TGTGCCACCAGGGGACAGACGGCTTTCTTT.

The chain combines TRBV19 with TRBJ2-7; D is uncertain. Germline CDR1 reads LNHDA; CDR2 reads SQIVND (reference sequence). The ends were cut back, 5 bases at V and 3 bases at J, with 11 bases in the middle. The CDR3 totals 13 residues. The CDR3 protein is CASSQTRFYEQYF. The DNA of the CDR3 is TGTGCCAGTAGTCAGACAAGATTCTACGAGCAGTACTTC.

The chain recombines TRBV5-4 with TRBJ2-4; 11 bases line up with TRBD2. The CDR3 spans 18 residues. V dropped 0 bases and J dropped 0; count of bases not matched to a gene: 5. Germline lookup yields CDR1 SGHNT and CDR2 YYREEE (reference sequence). DNA of the CDR3: TGTGCCAGCAGCTTGGTGCCTAGCGGGAGGCGAGCCAAAAACATTCAGTACTTC. Its translation: CASSLVPSGRRAKNIQYF.

The chain has TRBV6-5 and TRBJ1-2, with 11 bases aligning to TRBD1. The ends lost 5 bases at V and 4 bases at J; junction bases unmatched: 6. CDR3 length: 15 amino acids. The germline V gene encodes CDR1 MNHEY and CDR2 SVGAGI. The CDR3 nucleotides read TGTGCCAGCAGTCGGACAGGGGGCGGGAGCTATGGCTACACCTTC. Protein sequence: CASSRTGGGSYGYTF.

This chain joins TRBV9 and TRBJ1-2, with D unresolved. The CDR3 contains 15 residues. From germline, CDR1 is SGDLS and CDR2 YYNGEE. Trimming removed 4 bases from V and 4 bases from J, with 17 bases in between. CDR3 nucleotides: TGTGCCAGCAGCTCCCGGGAGGACCCCCTCTATGGCTACACCTTC. Protein product: CASSSREDPLYGYTF.

This sequence joins TRBV25-1 and TRBJ1-2, with TRBD1 identical over 9 bases. The CDR3 sequence is 15 residues long. V lost 3 bases and J lost 8; bases outside the gene matches: 10. Germline V gives CDR1 MGHDK, CDR2 SYGVNS. Here the CDR3 reads CASSEDRGPLGGYTF. CDR3 DNA sequence: TGTGCCAGCAGTGAGGACAGGGGTCCCTTGGGAGGCTACACCTTC.

The chain links TRBV24-1 to TRBJ1-5; 7 bases fit TRBD1. Trimming removed 3 bases from V and 4 bases from J; junction bases left unmatched: 2. The CDR3 contains 14 residues. Germline values: CDR1 KGHDR, CDR2 SFDVKD. This CDR3 reads CATSDPTGNQPQHF. The CDR3 coding sequence is TGTGCCACCAGTGATCCGACAGGGAATCAGCCCCAGCATTTT.

V and J are TRBV2 and TRBJ2-3; 9 positions match TRBD2. Germline CDR1 reads SNHLY; CDR2 reads FYNNEI. The junction had 5 bases not matched to a gene; V was cut back by 4 bases and J by 6 bases. The CDR3 consists of 14 residues. The CDR3 sequence: CASSVGGRADTQYF. In DNA form, the CDR3 reads TGTGCCAGCAGTGTAGGCGGGAGGGCCGATACGCAGTATTTT. The variable domain in full, completed from reference TRBV2 and TRBJ2-3, reads EPEVTQTPSHQVTQMGQEVILRCVPISNHLYFYWYRQILGQKVEFLVSFYNNEISEKSEIFDDQFSVERPDGSNFTLKIRSTKLEDSAMYFCASSVGGRADTQYFGPGTRLTVL.

In nucleotides, the CDR3 is TGTGCCAGCAGCCAAGCAGGGTGGGGAGGTGGCTACACCTTC. Translation: CASSQAGWGGGYTF. V and J are TRBV14 and TRBJ1-2, with D tentatively TRBD1 (5 bases). The ends were cut back, 1 base at V and 7 bases at J, with 13 bases in the middle. The CDR3 loop spans 14 amino acids. CDR1 is SGHDN and CDR2 is FVKESK in the germline V gene.

The chain employs TRBV7-2 and TRBJ1-6; tentative D call: TRBD1 (6 bases). The CDR3 contains 18 residues. The germline V gene encodes CDR1 SGHTA and CDR2 FQGNSA. V shed 5 bases and J shed 0 bases, with 17 bases lying between them. In DNA form, the CDR3 reads TGTGCCAGCAGCAAACCCCCCGGACAGAGCTCCTATAATTCACCCCTCCACTTT. Protein product: CASSKPPGQSSYNSPLHF.

The chain employs TRBV7-2 and TRBJ1-4; a weak D match, TRBD1 (5 bases). CDR1 is SGHTA, CDR2 FQGNSA, per germline. The CDR3 is 15 amino acids. V gave up 0 bases and J gave up 11 bases, with 16 bases separating them. CDR3 bases: TGTGCCAGCAGCTTAGCGGGCAGGGCGATGGAGAAACTGTTTTTT. Translation gives CASSLAGRAMEKLFF.

This clone showed up just once. V is TRBV30 and J is TRBJ1-6; D gene unclear. The CDR3 contains 12 residues. Germline V gene lookup returns CDR1 GTSNPN and CDR2 SVGIG (reference sequence). V was clipped by 3 bases and J by 7 bases, with 7 bases between them. The CDR3 here is CAWRLVNSPLHF. For the CDR3, the DNA is TGTGCCTGGAGATTAGTCAATTCACCCCTCCACTTT.

The chain is built from TRBV6-2 or TRBV6-3 and TRBJ1-5, with unresolved D. Germline lookup yields CDR1 MNHEY and CDR2 SVGEGT. This CDR3 spans 15 amino acids. Deletions cut 2 bases from V and 0 bases from J, with 8 bases between. This chain's CDR3 is CASSYGRYSNQPQHF. The CDR3 region has the DNA TGTGCCAGCAGTTACGGGCGATATAGCAATCAGCCCCAGCATTTT.

The rearrangement joins TRBV5-6 to TRBJ1-1, with TRBD1 matching over 9 bases. The CDR3 length is 15 residues. V was pared by 5 bases and J by 5 bases, with 10 bases of the junction left unmatched. CDR1 and CDR2 from the germline V gene are SGHDT and YYEEEE. The DNA for the CDR3 is TGTGCCAGCAGACTTTGGACAGGGGTCGTTACTGAAGCTTTCTTT. Encoded protein: CASRLWTGVVTEAFF.

Of note for this clone: The same CDR3 arises from other DNA sequences in this sample as well. The chain carries TRBV5-4 and TRBJ1-2; TRBD1 is a possible D gene (6 bases). Trimming cost V 0 bases and J 6 bases, with 9 bases left between them. The CDR3 is 13 residues long. In germline, CDR1 is SGHNT, CDR2 YYREEE (reference sequence). DNA for the CDR3: TGTGCCAGCAGCTTGGCAGGGGTGGATGGCTACACCTTC. This sequence encodes CASSLAGVDGYTF.

CDR3 loop: CASLRRDRESSYGYTF. Here the CDR3 DNA reads TGTGCCAGTCTCCGGCGAGACAGGGAAAGTTCCTATGGCTACACCTTC. The rearrangement links TRBV19 to TRBJ1-2; 7 nucleotides line up with TRBD1. After removal of 8 bases from V and 4 bases from J, the junction contained 16 bases not matched to a gene. The CDR3 consists of 16 residues. Germline V gene sequence: CDR1 LNHDA, CDR2 SQIVND (reference sequence).

V is TRBV10-3 and J is TRBJ2-5; D gene ambiguous. Looked up from germline, CDR1 is ENHRY and CDR2 is SYGVKD. The CDR3 runs 14 residues. The germline V and J ends were trimmed by 6 bases and 2 bases, with 13 bases remaining between them. The CDR3 nucleotides are TGTGCCATCAGCATTACAGAGATTCAAGAGACCCAGTACTTC. The encoded protein is CAISITEIQETQYF.

The V and J genes are TRBV27 and TRBJ2-3; 12 positions match TRBD2. The CDR3 is 16 amino acids. The V segment lost 5 bases and the J segment 8 bases; nucleotides outside the gene matches: 11. The germline V gene encodes CDR1 MNHEY and CDR2 SMNVEV (reference sequence). The CDR3 DNA sequence: TGTGCCAGCAGTACCCGGACTAGCGGGGACAGACGTACGCAGTATTTT. This translates into CASSTRTSGDRRTQYF.